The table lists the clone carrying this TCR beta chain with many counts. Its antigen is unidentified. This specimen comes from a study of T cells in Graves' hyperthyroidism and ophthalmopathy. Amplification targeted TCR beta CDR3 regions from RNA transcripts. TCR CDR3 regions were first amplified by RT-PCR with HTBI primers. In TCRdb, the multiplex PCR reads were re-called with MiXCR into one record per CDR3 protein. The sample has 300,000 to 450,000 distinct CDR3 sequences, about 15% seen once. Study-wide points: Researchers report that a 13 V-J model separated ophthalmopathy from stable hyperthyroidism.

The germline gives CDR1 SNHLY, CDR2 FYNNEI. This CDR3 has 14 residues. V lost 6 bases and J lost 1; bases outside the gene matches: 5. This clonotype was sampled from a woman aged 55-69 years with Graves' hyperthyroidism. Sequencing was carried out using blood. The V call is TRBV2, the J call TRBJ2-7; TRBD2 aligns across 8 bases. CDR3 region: CASSSASGSYEQYF. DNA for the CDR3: TGTGCCAGCAGCTCGGCTAGCGGGTCCTACGAGCAGTACTTC.